Shown below are 22 T cell receptor beta chains from a single sample sequenced in a study of cytomegalovirus exposure and HLA in healthy donors. Primers: 60 Vbeta forward and 13 Jbeta reverse. Sequenced by immunoSEQ multiplex PCR; TCRdb stores in-frame clones only, minus some. The sample lists about 110,000 clones, around 83% occurring once. What was sequenced was PBMCs. The receptors come from a woman aged 60-70 years in good health and CMV-seropositive.

This clone has a handful of counts. This chain uses TRBV5-1 with TRBJ2-1, with 10 bases matching TRBD1. This CDR3 comprises 16 residues. Germline loops: CDR1 SGHRS, CDR2 YFSETQ. V shed 4 bases and J 8 bases; nucleotides not matched to a gene: 12. The CDR3 here is CASSAPDRTGGHEQFF. In DNA, the CDR3 is TGCGCCAGCAGCGCGCCAGATCGGACAGGGGGGCATGAGCAGTTCTTC.

This clone came up once. The junction departs from the called germline gene at one end, perhaps through a read error. The chain joins TRBV7-9 to TRBJ2-7; D unclear. In germline, CDR1 is SEHNR, CDR2 FQNEAQ (reference sequence). The CDR3 totals 12 residues. The CDR3 sequence is CSSSPRGYEQYF. The CDR3, as DNA: TGTTCCAGCAGTCCCCGCGGCTACGAGCAGTACTTC. The full variable domain, in which reference TRBV7-9 and TRBJ2-7 provide the parts outside the CDR3, is DTGVSQNPRHKITKRGQNVTFRCDPISEHNRLYWYRQTLGQGPEFLTYFQNEAQLEKSRLLSDRFSAERPKGSFSTLEIQRTEQGDSAMYLCSSSPRGYEQYFGPGTRLTVT.

The chain links TRBV21-1 to TRBJ2-7; the tabulated D call, TRBD2, remains unverified against the DNA. TRBV21-1 is annotated as a pseudogene. CDR3 size: 14 residues. In nucleotides, the CDR3 is TGTGCCAGCAGCAAACTAAAGTATGCCTACGAGCAGTACTTC. Translation gives CASSKLKYAYEQYF.

V gene TRBV18 combines with J gene TRBJ1-2; the D gene is possibly TRBD1 (5 bases). V was shortened by 3 bases and J by 9 bases, with 17 bases between the two germline ends. The CDR3 sequence is 14 residues long. The germline gives CDR1 KGHSH, CDR2 LQKENI. CDR3 sequence reads: CASSPQGDPGRYTF. The CDR3 DNA is TGTGCCAGCTCACCTCAAGGGGATCCCGGACGCTACACCTTC.

The V call is TRBV6-5, the J call TRBJ2-7; D is unclear. Deletions cut 7 bases from V and 4 bases from J, with 14 bases between. Germline values: CDR1 MNHEY, CDR2 SVGAGI. The CDR3 runs 13 residues. The CDR3 coding sequence is TGTGCCAGCACCCCGTCCCCGAGTTACGAGCAGTACTTC. It specifies CASTPSPSYEQYF.

The rearrangement uses TRBV6-1 and TRBJ1-5; D is undetermined. Germline V CDR1 and CDR2: MNHNS, SASEGT. This CDR3 region has 13 residues. The V gene lost 4 bases and the J gene lost 6 bases, with 10 bases spanning the gap. The CDR3, as DNA: TGTGCCAGCAGTGCGGAGTTCATTCAGCCCCAGCATTTT. Protein sequence: CASSAEFIQPQHF.

The V and J genes are TRBV28 and TRBJ1-2; a possible D gene is TRBD1 (5 bases). V was cut by 7 bases and J by 3 bases, with 18 bases left in between. The CDR3 spans 15 residues. Germline CDR1 reads MDHEN; CDR2 reads SYDVKM. CDR3 residues: CASTPGSWEDYGYTF. The CDR3 DNA follows: TGTGCCAGCACCCCAGGGAGTTGGGAGGACTATGGCTACACCTTC.

The CDR3 DNA follows: TGTGCCAGCTCAACTACCGGGACAGCCAACTCTTACCCCTACGAGCAGTACTTC. This codes for CASSTTGTANSYPYEQYF. The chain carries TRBV18 and TRBJ2-7; 7 nucleotides match TRBD1. Looked up from germline, CDR1 is KGHSH and CDR2 is LQKENI. With V trimmed by 5 bases and J by 2 bases, 18 bases remained unmatched. The CDR3 loop spans 18 amino acids.

This clone has more than one count but fewer than ten. The junction does not match germline at one end; this may be a read error. Other DNA sequences within the sample encode an identical CDR3. V and J are TRBV5-1 and TRBJ2-1, with 11 bases matching TRBD2. The CDR3 runs to 16 residues. The germline gives CDR1 SGHRS, CDR2 YFSETQ. In nucleotides, the CDR3 is TGCGCCAGCTGCTTAACGGGACTAGCGGCCAACAATGAGCAGTTCTTC. It specifies CASCLTGLAANNEQFF.

This chain connects TRBV7-9 to TRBJ1-5; D is unclear. Germline V lookup: CDR1 SEHNR, CDR2 FQNEAQ (reference sequence). This CDR3 is built from 13 residues. Trimming stripped 3 bases from V and 2 bases from J, with 5 bases between. This CDR3 reads CASSLSGNQPQHF. CDR3 coding DNA: TGTGCCAGCAGCTTGTCAGGCAATCAGCCCCAGCATTTT.

This chain joins TRBV29-1 and TRBJ2-5; 10 bases match TRBD2. This CDR3 has 12 amino acids. Germline trimming cut 5 bases from V and 4 bases from J; bases unmatched to any gene: 1. Germline CDR1 SQVTM, CDR2 ANQGSEA. This CDR3 reads CSVLAGAETQYF. CDR3 bases: TGCAGCGTTCTAGCGGGAGCAGAGACCCAGTACTTC.

This chain joins TRBV7-9 and TRBJ1-5; possible D gene TRBD1, 5 bases. Germline CDR1 SEHNR, CDR2 FQNEAQ (reference sequence). Trimming shortened V by 1 base and J by 1 base, and 14 bases separated the two germline ends. The CDR3 sequence is 17 residues long. The DNA for the CDR3 is TGTGCCAGCAGCTTAGGGGTCGGCAGGACAAGCAATCAGCCCCAGCATTTT. It encodes CASSLGVGRTSNQPQHF.

The V and J genes are TRBV18 and TRBJ2-2; D gene ambiguous. This CDR3 spans 14 amino acids. Germline CDR1 reads KGHSH; CDR2 reads LQKENI. V was pared by 1 base and J by 1 base, with 4 bases between. DNA of the CDR3: TGTGCCAGCTCACCACTCCGGAACACCGGGGAGCTGTTTTTT. This codes for CASSPLRNTGELFF.

The genes are TRBV13 and TRBJ2-1, with a possible D match to TRBD1 (5 bases). V was clipped by 4 bases and J by 15 bases, with 16 bases between them. This CDR3 is built from 12 residues. Germline CDR1 PRHDT, CDR2 FYEKMQ (reference sequence). DNA for the CDR3: TGTGCCAGCAGCTCATCCCGCGGTAGGGGGTTCTTC. Encoded protein: CASSSSRGRGFF.

This sequence joins TRBV28 and TRBJ2-5; 11 bases agree with TRBD1. This CDR3 has 16 residues. Trimming removed 0 bases from V and 3 bases from J; junction bases left unmatched: 3. Germline V gene sequence: CDR1 MDHEN, CDR2 SYDVKM. DNA of the CDR3: TGTGCCAGCAGTTTATGGGGACAGGGGGGAGAAGAGACCCAGTACTTC. Translating gives CASSLWGQGGEETQYF.

The chain is built from TRBV5-4 and TRBJ1-4; TRBD1 might be the D (6 bases). V lost 2 bases and J lost 5, with 13 bases in between. Germline loops: CDR1 SGHNT, CDR2 YYREEE (reference sequence). The CDR3 length is 15 residues. For the CDR3, the DNA is TGTGCCAGCAGCTTAACAGGGTTCGGCAATGAAAAACTGTTTTTT. Translating it yields CASSLTGFGNEKLFF.

The genes are TRBV27 and TRBJ1-6, with D unresolved. This CDR3 is 13 amino acids long. From germline, CDR1 is MNHEY and CDR2 SMNVEV (reference sequence). Trimming stripped 2 bases from V and 11 bases from J, with 10 bases between. CDR3 coding DNA: TGTGCCAGCAGTTTAAGAGGGAGGGCACCCCTCCACTTT. The encoded protein is CASSLRGRAPLHF.

This clone showed up just once. The rearrangement links TRBV9 to TRBJ2-5, with 7 bases fitting TRBD2. The J segment lost 2 bases and the V segment lost 2 bases, leaving 6 bases of the junction unmatched. CDR3 size: 15 residues. The germline gives CDR1 SGDLS, CDR2 YYNGEE. The CDR3 nucleotides read TGTGCCAGCAGCGTCGGTACTAGCGTTCAAGAGACCCAGTACTTC. As protein: CASSVGTSVQETQYF. Variable domain in full (rest from reference TRBV9 and TRBJ2-5): DSGVTQTPKHLITATGQRVTLRCSPRSGDLSVYWYQQSLDQGLQFLIQYYNGEERAKGNILERFSAQQFPDLHSELNLSSLELGDSALYFCASSVGTSVQETQYFGPGTRLLVL.

This sequence joins TRBV7-6 and TRBJ2-1; 8 bases line up with TRBD2. Germline CDR1 SGHVS, CDR2 FNYEAQ. The length of the CDR3 is 13 residues. Trimming at V came to 6 bases and at J to 13 bases, leaving 11 bases not matched to a gene. The CDR3 here is CASSSGGGLLQFF. The CDR3 DNA sequence: TGTGCCAGCAGTTCCGGGGGGGGCCTATTACAGTTCTTC. The variable domain in full, completed from reference TRBV7-6 and TRBJ2-1, reads GAGVSQSPRYKVTKRGQDVALRCDPISGHVSLYWYRQALGQGPEFLTYFNYEAQQDKSGLPNDRFSAERPEGSISTLTIQRTEQRDSAMYRCASSSGGGLLQFFGPGTRLTVL.

A word on this clone: Its ends do not fully match the called genes, so a read error is possible. The V and J genes are TRBV18 and TRBJ1-1; D remains ambiguous. Germline CDR1 is KGHSH and CDR2 is LQKENI. CDR3 length: 14 residues. CDR3: CAGSPAPRGTEAFF. In nucleotides, the CDR3 is TGTGCCGGCTCTCCGGCTCCCCGGGGCACTGAAGCTTTCTTT.

This clone has a handful of counts. The V gene is TRBV27, the J gene TRBJ1-2; D perhaps matches TRBD1 (6 bases). This CDR3 has 17 amino acids. V was clipped by 2 bases and J by 1 base, with 17 bases between them. Germline CDR1 is MNHEY and CDR2 is SMNVEV (reference sequence). For the CDR3, the DNA is TGTGCCAGCAGTTTAACCGCAGGGGCAAGATATAACTATGGCTACACCTTC. Translation gives CASSLTAGARYNYGYTF.

The chain uses TRBV7-2 and TRBJ2-7; 8 positions match TRBD2. With V trimmed by 4 bases and J by 2 bases, 7 bases remained unmatched. The germline gives CDR1 SGHTA, CDR2 FQGNSA. This CDR3 region has 15 residues. This CDR3 reads CASSSGLASTYEQYF. CDR3 nucleotides: TGTGCCAGCAGCTCCGGACTAGCTTCAACCTACGAGCAGTACTTC.